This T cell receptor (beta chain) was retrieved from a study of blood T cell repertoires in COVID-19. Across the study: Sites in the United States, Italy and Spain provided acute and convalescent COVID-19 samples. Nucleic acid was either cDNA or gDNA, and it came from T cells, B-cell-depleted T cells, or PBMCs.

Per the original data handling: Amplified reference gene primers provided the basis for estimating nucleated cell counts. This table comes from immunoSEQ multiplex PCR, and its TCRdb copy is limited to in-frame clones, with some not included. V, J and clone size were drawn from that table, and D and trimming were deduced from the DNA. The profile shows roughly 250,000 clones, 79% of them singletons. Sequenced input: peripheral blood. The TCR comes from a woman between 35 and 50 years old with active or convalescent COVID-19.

The CDR3, as DNA: TGTGCCATCAGCCCGGACAGGGCGGGATATGGCTACACCTTC. Its translation: CAISPDRAGYGYTF. The rearrangement joins TRBV10-3 to TRBJ1-2, with 8 nucleotides matching TRBD1. Germline V gene lookup returns CDR1 ENHRY and CDR2 SYGVKD. J gave up 5 bases and V 6 bases, and 8 bases lay outside the gene matches. The CDR3 contains 14 residues.